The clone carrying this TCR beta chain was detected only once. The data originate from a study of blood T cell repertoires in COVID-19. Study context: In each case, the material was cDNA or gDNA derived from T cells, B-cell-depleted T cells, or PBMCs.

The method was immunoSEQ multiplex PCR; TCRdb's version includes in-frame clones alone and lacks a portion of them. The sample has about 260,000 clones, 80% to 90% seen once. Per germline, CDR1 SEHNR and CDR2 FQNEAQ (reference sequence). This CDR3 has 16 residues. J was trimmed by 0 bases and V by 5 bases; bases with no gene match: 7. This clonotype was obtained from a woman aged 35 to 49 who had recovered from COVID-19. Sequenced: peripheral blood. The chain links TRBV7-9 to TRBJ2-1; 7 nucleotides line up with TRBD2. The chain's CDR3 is CASSLPSGSSYNEQFF. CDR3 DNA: TGTGCCAGCAGCCTTCCTAGCGGTAGCTCCTACAATGAGCAGTTCTTC.